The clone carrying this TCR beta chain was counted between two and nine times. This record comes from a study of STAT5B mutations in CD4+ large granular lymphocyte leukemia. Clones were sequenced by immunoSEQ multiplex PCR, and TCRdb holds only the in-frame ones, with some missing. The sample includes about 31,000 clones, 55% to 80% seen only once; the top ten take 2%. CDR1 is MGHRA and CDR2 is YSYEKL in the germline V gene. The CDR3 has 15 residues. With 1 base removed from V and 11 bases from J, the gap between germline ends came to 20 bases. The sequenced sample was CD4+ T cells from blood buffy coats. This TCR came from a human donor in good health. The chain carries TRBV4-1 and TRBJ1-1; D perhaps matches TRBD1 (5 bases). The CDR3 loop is CASSQGVERGSLAFF. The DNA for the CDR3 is TGCGCCAGCAGCCAAGGTGTTGAGAGGGGCTCACTGGCTTTCTTT.